Described below is a single T cell receptor beta chain sequence and its context. Here immunoSEQ multiplex PCR was the method, and the copy in TCRdb shows in-frame clones only, minus some. The sample carries tens of thousands of clones, more than 80% recorded once. Germline CDR1 SGHAT, CDR2 FQNNGV. J gave up 3 bases and V 5 bases, and 9 bases lay outside the gene matches. There are 16 residues in the CDR3. The sample belongs to a study of blood T cell repertoires in COVID-19. Overall study: Sites across the United States, Italy and Spain contributed samples from acute and convalescent COVID-19. In each case, the material was cDNA or gDNA derived from T cells, B-cell-depleted T cells, or PBMCs.

This receptor was taken from a human donor in a cohort sampled during active COVID-19. Material for sequencing was peripheral blood. This chain uses TRBV11-2 with TRBJ2-3; 9 bases align to TRBD1. CDR3 in amino acids: CASSPLQGARTDTQYF. CDR3 DNA sequence: TGTGCCAGCAGCCCCCTACAGGGGGCGCGAACAGATACGCAGTATTTT.